This entry describes one TCR beta chain. The antigen is unknown. The sample belongs to a study of a mutant IDH1 vaccine in newly diagnosed glioma. The wider study: First vaccine doses came 4-6 weeks after radiotherapy alone, or with temozolomide cycles. It was radiotherapy, temozolomide, or both that patients received previously, with most receiving both. Visit timing is recorded as week 35 for V12 and week 47 for V13.

Time point of the sample: week 35, safety follow-up. Vaccination comprised doses that each held 300 ug of mutant IDH1 20-mer peptide, plus topical imiquimod. Produced via immunoSEQ multiplex PCR; TCRdb's table is partial and in-frame only. In the table there are about 68,000 clones, approximately 88% of which are singletons. This CDR3 has 13 amino acids. Germline V gives CDR1 SGHTS, CDR2 YDEGEE. V shed 8 bases and J 0 bases; nucleotides not matched to a gene: 5. This material consisted of PBMCs, taken from a glioma patient whose treatment included an IDH1 peptide vaccine. This chain uses TRBV5-8 with TRBJ2-7; TRBD1 aligns across 7 bases. The TCR comes from a man younger than 35 with glioma. CDR3 in DNA: TGTGCCAGTAACAGGGGAAGCTCCTACGAGCAGTACTTC. Its translation: CASNRGSSYEQYF.